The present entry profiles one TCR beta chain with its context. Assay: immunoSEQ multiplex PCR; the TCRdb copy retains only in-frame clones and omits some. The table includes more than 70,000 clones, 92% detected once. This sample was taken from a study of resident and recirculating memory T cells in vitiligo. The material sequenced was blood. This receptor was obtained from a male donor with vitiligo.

The CDR3, as DNA: TGTGCCAGCAGCTCTAGGGTGCGGGGGTCCTACGAGCAGTACTTC. It yields the protein CASSSRVRGSYEQYF. The chain is built from TRBV7-6 and TRBJ2-7; 7 nucleotides align to TRBD2. J gave up 1 base and V 4 bases, and 7 bases lay outside the gene matches. The CDR3 runs to 15 residues. Looked up from germline, CDR1 is SGHVS and CDR2 is FNYEAQ.